Below are 20 T cell receptor beta chains sequenced from a single sample in a study of a mutant IDH1 vaccine in newly diagnosed glioma. Sequencing used immunoSEQ multiplex PCR; TCRdb keeps in-frame clones, though not all of them. The data contain 30,000 to 40,000 clones, around 80% of them singletons. Their cognate antigens are unknown. This sample's time point: week 35, safety follow-up. Mutant IDH1 20-mer peptide, at 300 ug, made up each vaccine dose, with topical imiquimod. The sequenced sample was PBMCs, obtained from a glioma patient whose treatment included an IDH1 peptide vaccine. The receptor set was obtained from a woman between 18 and 30 years old with glioma.

V and J are TRBV7-2 and TRBJ2-1, with 8 bases identical to TRBD1. The CDR3 runs to 14 residues. V shed 5 bases and J 10 bases; nucleotides not matched to a gene: 10. Germline values: CDR1 SGHTA, CDR2 FQGNSA. Here the CDR3 reads CASSRQGYIREQFF. As DNA, the CDR3 is TGTGCCAGCAGCAGACAGGGGTATATAAGGGAGCAGTTCTTC. Complete variable domain (other parts from reference TRBV7-2 and TRBJ2-1): GAGVSQSPSNKVTEKGKDVELRCDPISGHTALYWYRQSLGQGLEFLIYFQGNSAPDKSGLPSDRFSAERTGGSVSTLTIQRTQQEDSAVYLCASSRQGYIREQFFGPGTRLTVL.

The chain links TRBV19 to TRBJ2-7; 8 bases fit TRBD1. In germline, CDR1 is LNHDA, CDR2 SQIVND (reference sequence). Trimming removed 1 base from V and 6 bases from J; junction bases left unmatched: 2. CDR3 length: 13 residues. The DNA for the CDR3 is TGTGCCAGTAGTATAGGACAGGGGACCGAGCAGTACTTC. This codes for CASSIGQGTEQYF.

This chain links TRBV11-3 with TRBJ2-7; maybe TRBD1 (5 bases). Deletions cut 0 bases from V and 6 bases from J, with 9 bases between. The CDR3 spans 13 residues. Germline V gives CDR1 SGHNT, CDR2 YENEEA. The CDR3 loop is CASSLEGEGEQYF. CDR3 coding DNA: TGTGCCAGCAGCTTAGAAGGGGAAGGCGAGCAGTACTTC. Using reference TRBV11-3 and TRBJ2-7 for the parts outside the CDR3, the full variable domain is EAGVVQSPRYKIIEKKQPVAFWCNPISGHNTLYWYLQNLGQGPELLIRYENEEAVDDSQLPKDRFSAERLKGVDSTLKIQPAELGDSAVYLCASSLEGEGEQYFGPGTRLTVT.

The genes are TRBV7-2 and TRBJ2-7, with 7 nucleotides matching TRBD2. With 5 bases clipped from V and 3 bases from J, the junction kept 22 bases outside the gene matches. The germline V gene has CDR1 SGHTA and CDR2 FQGNSA. The CDR3 runs to 19 residues. The CDR3 here is CASSARGDKAGLRFYEQYF. The CDR3 DNA sequence: TGTGCCAGCAGCGCACGGGGGGATAAAGCGGGACTTCGATTCTACGAGCAGTACTTC.

This sequence joins TRBV7-8 and TRBJ2-2; TRBD2 is a possible D gene (5 bases). V shed 5 bases and J shed 0 bases, with 10 bases lying between them. Germline CDR1 is SGHVS and CDR2 is FQNEAQ. The CDR3 totals 15 residues. Here the CDR3 DNA reads TGTGCCAGCAGCCCCCGGGAAACGAACACCGGGGAGCTGTTTTTT. As protein: CASSPRETNTGELFF.

The chain has TRBV5-1 and TRBJ2-2, with D maybe TRBD1 (5 bases). The CDR3 contains 15 residues. Germline CDR1 and CDR2: SGHRS and YFSETQ. Trimming cost V 2 bases and J 5 bases, with 13 bases left between them. This CDR3 is CASSLGRALTGELFF. The CDR3 DNA reads TGCGCCAGCAGCTTAGGCAGGGCACTTACCGGGGAGCTGTTTTTT.

This chain joins TRBV6-6 and TRBJ1-5, with D hard to call. The CDR3 has 14 amino acids. Trimming removed 0 bases at V and 2 bases at J, with 5 bases between. Germline V gene lookup returns CDR1 MNHNY and CDR2 SVGAGI (reference sequence). CDR3 in DNA: TGTGCCAGCAGTTACTCAACAGGCAATCAGCCCCAGCATTTT. Translation: CASSYSTGNQPQHF.

The CDR3 region is CASSSPGQGHEKLFF. CDR3 sequence (DNA): TGTGCCAGCAGCTCACCGGGACAGGGACATGAAAAACTGTTTTTT. The J gene is TRBJ1-4, the V gene TRBV4-2, with 9 bases that match TRBD1. Germline CDR1 LGHNA, CDR2 YNFKEQ. Trimming removed 5 bases from V and 6 bases from J; junction bases left unmatched: 7. The CDR3 sequence is 15 residues long.

This rearrangement joins TRBV7-5 to TRBJ2-1; the table's D call TRBD1 went unverified against the DNA. TRBV7-5 is recorded as a pseudogene. The CDR3 contains 16 residues. The DNA for the CDR3 is TGTGTCAGAAGCTTATTCTCTTCTGCAGGAAAAAATGAGCAGTTCTTC. Its translation is CVRSLFSSAGKNEQFF.

This clone was picked up a small number of times. The V call is TRBV9, the J call TRBJ1-1; TRBD1 might be the D (5 bases). Trimming cost V 3 bases and J 0 bases, with 9 bases left between them. This CDR3 is 14 amino acids long. Germline-derived CDR1 and CDR2 are SGDLS and YYNGEE. CDR3 coding DNA: TGTGCCAGCAGCGCGGGACCGATGAACACTGAAGCTTTCTTT. Translation gives CASSAGPMNTEAFF.

The chain recombines TRBV9 with TRBJ2-2; the D call may be TRBD1 or TRBD2 (5 bases each). The germline CDR1 and CDR2 sequences are SGDLS and YYNGEE. CDR3 length: 14 residues. V was cut by 2 bases and J by 8 bases, with 13 bases left in between. The CDR3, as DNA: TGTGCCAGCAGCGTTGCCGGGGACCTAGGGGAGCTGTTTTTT. This sequence encodes CASSVAGDLGELFF.

This chain links TRBV6-1 with TRBJ2-7; 7 bases are a match to TRBD1. CDR3 size: 13 residues. V shed 9 bases, J shed 1 base, and the junction held 6 bases outside the gene matches. Germline values: CDR1 MNHNS, CDR2 SASEGT. In DNA form, the CDR3 reads TGTGCCAGTAAGAAGACAGGGTCCTACGAGCAGTACTTC. Translated, it gives CASKKTGSYEQYF.

The chain has TRBV5-1 and TRBJ2-1; TRBD2 is a possible D gene (6 bases). Germline loops: CDR1 SGHRS, CDR2 YFSETQ. V was clipped by 4 bases and J by 0 bases, with 11 bases between them. CDR3 length equals 15 residues. CDR3 DNA sequence: TGCGCCAGCAGCCAATGGGGGGTCTCCTACAATGAGCAGTTCTTC. Its translation is CASSQWGVSYNEQFF.

This clone showed up just a few times. The rearrangement uses TRBV5-6 and TRBJ1-1, with 7 bases aligning to TRBD1. The CDR3 is made up of 14 amino acids. Germline CDR1 and CDR2: SGHDT and YYEEEE. After removal of 0 bases from V and 5 bases from J, the junction contained 4 bases not matched to a gene. The DNA of the CDR3 is TGTGCCAGCAGCTTGGGACAGGGTTTGACTGAAGCTTTCTTT. The encoded protein is CASSLGQGLTEAFF. Variable domain in full (rest from reference TRBV5-6 and TRBJ1-1): DAGVTQSPTHLIKTRGQQVTLRCSPKSGHDTVSWYQQALGQGPQFIFQYYEEEERQRGNFPDRFSGHQFPNYSSELNVNALLLGDSALYLCASSLGQGLTEAFFGQGTRLTVV.

The rearrangement uses TRBV5-1 and TRBJ2-1; no clear D gene. With 3 bases removed from V and 4 bases from J, the gap between germline ends came to 8 bases. The CDR3 has 13 amino acids. Germline CDR1 and CDR2: SGHRS and YFSETQ. DNA of the CDR3: TGCGCCAGCAGCTCGGACGGGTACAATGAGCAGTTCTTC. It encodes CASSSDGYNEQFF. The entire variable domain, with the rest obtained from reference TRBV5-1 and TRBJ2-1, is as follows: KAGVTQTPRYLIKTRGQQVTLSCSPISGHRSVSWYQQTPGQGLQFLFEYFSETQRNKGNFPGRFSGRQFSNSRSEMNVSTLELGDSALYLCASSSDGYNEQFFGPGTRLTVL.

The chain carries TRBV6-1 and TRBJ1-2; D is undetermined. Germline values: CDR1 MNHNS, CDR2 SASEGT. The CDR3 extends over 15 amino acids. The V end lost 4 bases, the J end lost 4 bases, and 16 bases lay between the germline ends. The CDR3 nucleotides are TGTGCCAGCAGTGTTGAGGTAGCAAAACCCTATGGCTACACCTTC. Translation gives CASSVEVAKPYGYTF.

This sequence joins TRBV7-2 and TRBJ2-7, with D perhaps matching TRBD1 (5 bases). The V end lost 0 bases, the J end lost 3 bases, and 21 bases lay between the germline ends. Germline CDR1 reads SGHTA; CDR2 reads FQGNSA. The CDR3 runs 18 residues. The CDR3 DNA follows: TGTGCCAGCAGCTTAGCGATAATAAGGACAAAAGGCGACTACGAGCAGTACTTC. Translated, it gives CASSLAIIRTKGDYEQYF.

The genes are TRBV7-2 and TRBJ2-3; the match to TRBD2 covers 10 bases. The J segment lost 3 bases and the V segment lost 10 bases, leaving 7 bases of the junction unmatched. The germline CDR1 and CDR2 sequences are SGHTA and FQGNSA. The CDR3 extends over 14 amino acids. The CDR3 coding sequence is TGTGCCACTCTAGCGGGAGAGGGAACAGATACGCAGTATTTT. Its protein product is CATLAGEGTDTQYF.

This clone was observed once. The rearrangement links TRBV6-6 to TRBJ1-3; D is possibly TRBD1 (5 bases). CDR1 and CDR2 (germline): MNHNY, SVGAGI (reference sequence). The CDR3 extends over 15 amino acids. Between the trimmed V and J ends, which lost 0 bases and 4 bases, there was a span of 10 bases. Written as DNA, the CDR3 is TGTGCCAGCAGTTACTCCAACAGGAACGGAAACACCATATATTTT. It specifies CASSYSNRNGNTIYF.

Comment on this clone: The junction does not match germline at one end; this may be a read error. The chain joins TRBV30 to TRBJ1-2, with a tentative D call TRBD1 (5 bases). Germline CDR1 reads GTSNPN; CDR2 reads SVGIG (reference sequence). The CDR3 has 12 amino acids. CDR3 nucleotide sequence: TGTGCCCGGAGTGCCGGGGGCTATGGCTACACCTTC. Protein sequence: CARSAGGYGYTF.